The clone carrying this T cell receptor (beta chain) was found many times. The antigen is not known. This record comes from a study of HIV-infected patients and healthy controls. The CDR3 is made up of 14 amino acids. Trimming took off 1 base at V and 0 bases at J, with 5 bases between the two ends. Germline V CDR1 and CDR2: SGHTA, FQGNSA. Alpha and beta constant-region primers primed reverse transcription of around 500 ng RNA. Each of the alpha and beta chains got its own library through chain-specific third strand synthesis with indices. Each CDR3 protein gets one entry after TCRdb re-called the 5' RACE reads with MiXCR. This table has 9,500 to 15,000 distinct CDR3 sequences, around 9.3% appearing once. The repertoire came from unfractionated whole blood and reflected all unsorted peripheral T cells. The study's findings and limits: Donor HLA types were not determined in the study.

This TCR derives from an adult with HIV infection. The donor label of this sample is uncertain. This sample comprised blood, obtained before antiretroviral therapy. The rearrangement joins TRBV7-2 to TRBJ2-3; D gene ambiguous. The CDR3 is CASSLDRSTDTQYF. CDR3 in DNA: TGTGCCAGCAGCTTAGACCGGAGCACAGATACGCAGTATTTT.